The rows below give T cell receptor beta chains drawn from one sample of a study of beta chain features in type 1 diabetes. The table came from immunoSEQ multiplex PCR; TCRdb's copy has only in-frame clones and leaves some out. Seen here are roughly 700,000 clones, roughly an eighth observed once, and the top ten hold less than 0.025%. The specimen was naive CD4+ T cells from blood. The origin of the receptors is a man aged 18 to 30 with type 1 diabetes. Each CDR3 is given with its conserved first and last residue. D genes are given only for firm matches. Size is omitted from some rows. Given values are once, few, many or a class for expanded clones.

>TRBJ2-4|TRBV30|NA|NA
CAWGVLAKNIQYF
TGTGCCTGGGGGGTGCTAGCCAAAAACATTCAGTACTTC
>TRBJ2-7|TRBV6-6|few|TRBD2
CASSRVMTSRYYEQYF
TGTGCCAGCAGTAGGGTAATGACTAGCAGATACTACGAGCAGTACTTC
>TRBJ1-2|TRBV29-1|NA|NA
CSVEMIGYTF
TGCAGCGTTGAAATGATTGGCTACACCTTC
>TRBJ2-3|TRBV7-6|NA|NA
CASSLGHTDTQYF
TGTGCCAGCAGCTTAGGCCACACAGATACGCAGTATTTT
>TRBJ2-6|TRBV19|NA|TRBD1
CASSNDRGLDIF
TGTGCCAGTAGTAACGACAGGGGCCTGGACATTTTC
>TRBJ1-5|TRBV6-6|few|NA
CASSPTDSNQPQHF
TGTGCCAGCAGCCCCACAGATAGCAATCAGCCCCAGCATTTT
>TRBJ2-7|TRBV18|NA|TRBD1
CASSPPSSTGEHEQYF
TGTGCCAGCTCACCTCCATCCTCTACAGGGGAACACGAGCAGTACTTC
>TRBJ2-6|TRBV29-1|NA|NA
CSVIYTLAIQSRANVLTF
TGCAGCGTTATCTACACACTAGCAATACAAAGTCGGGCCAACGTCCTGACTTTC
>TRBJ1-1|TRBV29-1|NA|NA
CSVGEGHTNTEAFF
TGCAGCGTTGGAGAGGGACATACGAACACTGAAGCTTTCTTT
>TRBJ2-1|TRBV7-3|NA|TRBD2
CASSQGSSGYNEQFF
TGTGCCAGCAGCCAAGGTTCTAGCGGCTACAATGAGCAGTTCTTC
>TRBJ2-3|TRBV11-2|few|TRBD1
CASSTDRVTDTQYF
TGTGCCAGCAGCACGGACAGGGTTACAGATACGCAGTATTTT
>TRBJ2-7|TRBV6-6|few|TRBD1
CASSPGDSSYEQYF
TGTGCCAGCAGCCCAGGGGACAGCTCCTACGAGCAGTACTTC
>TRBJ1-1|TRBV7-2|few|TRBD1
CASSLTDRTNTEAFF
TGTGCCAGCAGCTTGACGGACAGGACTAACACTGAAGCTTTCTTT
>TRBJ1-1|TRBV10-3|few|NA
CAIKETGNTEAFF
TGTGCCATCAAAGAGACAGGGAACACTGAAGCTTTCTTT
>TRBJ2-7|TRBV15|NA|TRBD1
CATSRETGGYEQYF
TGTGCCACCAGCAGAGAAACAGGGGGCTACGAGCAGTACTTC
>TRBJ1-6|TRBV7-9|few|NA
CASSSGDIADSPLHF
TGTGCCAGCAGCTCCGGGGACATCGCTGATTCACCCCTCCACTTT
>TRBJ2-3|TRBV2|few|TRBD1
CASSGQGAGDTQYF
TGTGCCAGCAGTGGACAGGGGGCGGGAGATACGCAGTATTTT
>TRBJ2-7|TRBV19|few|TRBD2
CASSSSRGSSYEQYF
TGTGCCAGTAGTAGCTCGCGCGGGAGCTCCTACGAGCAGTACTTC
>TRBJ1-2|TRBV6-6|NA|TRBD1
CASNIGLDRGRGYTF
TGTGCCAGCAACATAGGGTTGGACAGGGGTAGGGGCTACACCTTC
>TRBJ2-6|TRBV6-5|few|NA
CASSPATGANVLTF
TGTGCCAGCTCCCCTGCGACTGGGGCCAACGTCCTGACTTTC
>TRBJ2-3|TRBV7-6|few|NA
CASSLVQALQGSDTQYF
TGTGCCAGCAGCTTAGTACAGGCCCTCCAAGGGTCAGATACGCAGTATTTT
>TRBJ2-5|TRBV5-1|few|TRBD1
CASSLAGQGPETQYF
TGCGCCAGCAGCTTGGCGGGACAGGGGCCGGAGACCCAGTACTTC
>TRBJ2-3|TRBV2|few|NA
CAPILEATDTQYF
TGTGCCCCGATCCTAGAGGCAACAGATACGCAGTATTTT
>TRBJ2-2|TRBV10-3|few|TRBD2
CAIRPLAGGASAGELFF
TGTGCCATCAGACCCCTAGCGGGGGGCGCAAGTGCCGGGGAGCTGTTTTTT
>TRBJ2-2|TRBV6-5|NA|TRBD1
CASSYTSGGPTGELFF
TGTGCCAGCAGTTACACCTCAGGGGGCCCCACCGGGGAGCTGTTTTTT
>TRBJ2-7|TRBV19|few|TRBD2
CASSARTSGVHSYEQYF
TGTGCCAGTAGTGCCCGGACTAGCGGGGTACACTCCTACGAGCAGTACTTC
>TRBJ2-6|TRBV14|NA|NA
CASSASSGANVLTF
TGTGCCAGCAGCGCGAGCTCTGGGGCCAACGTCCTGACTTTC
>TRBJ2-5|TRBV30|few|NA
CAWSVVGSWGETQYF
TGTGCCTGGAGTGTAGTTGGTTCCTGGGGCGAGACCCAGTACTTC
>TRBJ2-2|TRBV30|NA|NA
CAWSLNTGELFF
TGTGCCTGGAGCTTGAACACCGGGGAGCTGTTTTTT
>TRBJ2-1|TRBV7-9|NA|NA
CASSPENEQFF
TGTGCCAGCAGCCCGGAAAATGAGCAGTTCTTC
>TRBJ1-1|TRBV29-1|NA|NA
CSVSGGDGNTEAFF
TGCAGCGTTTCCGGGGGTGACGGGAACACTGAAGCTTTCTTT
>TRBJ1-5|TRBV30|NA|NA
CAWSPVLNQPQHF
TGTGCCTGGAGTCCCGTCCTCAATCAGCCCCAGCATTTT
>TRBJ2-5|TRBV4-1|few|TRBD2
CASSQDGTSGALGETQYF
TGCGCCAGCAGCCAAGATGGAACTAGCGGGGCCCTAGGGGAGACCCAGTACTTC
>TRBJ2-1|TRBV9|NA|NA
CASSAGTPGYNEQFF
TGTGCCAGCAGCGCCGGGACCCCGGGCTACAATGAGCAGTTCTTC
>TRBJ2-3|TRBV15|NA|NA
CATSRVVGGTDTQYF
TGTGCCACCAGCAGAGTCGTCGGAGGCACAGATACGCAGTATTTT
>TRBJ1-5|TRBV30|NA|NA
CAWSVGSTDQPQHF
TGTGCCTGGAGTGTGGGGAGTACGGATCAGCCCCAGCATTTT
>TRBJ2-6|TRBV6-5|NA|NA
CASSSSSGANVLTF
TGTGCCAGCAGTTCGAGCTCTGGGGCCAACGTCCTGACTTTC
>TRBJ2-5|TRBV25-1|few|NA
CASSESSPGDRTQYF
TGTGCCAGCAGTGAATCCAGTCCCGGTGATAGGACCCAGTACTTC
>TRBJ2-7|TRBV7-9|NA|NA
CASSSGAYEQYF
TGTGCCAGCAGTTCAGGGGCCTACGAGCAGTACTTC
>TRBJ2-7|TRBV5-6|NA|NA
CASSGGGHPSSYEQYF
TGTGCCAGCAGCGGTGGGGGCCACCCGAGCTCCTACGAGCAGTACTTC
>TRBJ2-2|TRBV29-1|few|TRBD1
CSVAGQENTGELFF
TGCAGCGTTGCGGGACAGGAGAACACCGGGGAGCTGTTTTTT
>TRBJ2-5|TRBV6-5|NA|NA
CASSYFVDGPGSQYF
TGTGCCAGCAGTTACTTTGTGGACGGGCCCGGGTCCCAGTACTTC